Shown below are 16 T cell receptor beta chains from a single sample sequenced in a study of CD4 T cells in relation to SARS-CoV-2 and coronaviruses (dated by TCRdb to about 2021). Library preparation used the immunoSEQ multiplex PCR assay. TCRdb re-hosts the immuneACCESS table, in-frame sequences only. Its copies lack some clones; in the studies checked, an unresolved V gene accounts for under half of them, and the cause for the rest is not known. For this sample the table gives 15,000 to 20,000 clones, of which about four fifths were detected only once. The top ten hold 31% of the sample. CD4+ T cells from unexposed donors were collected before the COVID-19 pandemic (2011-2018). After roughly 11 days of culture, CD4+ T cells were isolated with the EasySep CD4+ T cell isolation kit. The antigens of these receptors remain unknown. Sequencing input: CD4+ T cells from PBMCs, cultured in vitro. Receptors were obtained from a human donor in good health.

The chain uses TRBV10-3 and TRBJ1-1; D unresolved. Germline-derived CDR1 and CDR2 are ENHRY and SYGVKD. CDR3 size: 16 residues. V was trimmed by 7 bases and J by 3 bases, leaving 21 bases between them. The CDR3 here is CAIKGTVSKGHTEAFF. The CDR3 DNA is TGTGCCATCAAAGGTACAGTCTCAAAAGGGCACACTGAAGCTTTCTTT.

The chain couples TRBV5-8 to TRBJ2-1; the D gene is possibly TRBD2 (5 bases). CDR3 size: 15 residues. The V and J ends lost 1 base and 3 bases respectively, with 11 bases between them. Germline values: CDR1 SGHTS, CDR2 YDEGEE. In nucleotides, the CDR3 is TGTGCCAGCAGCTTGATCGGGAATTTCTACAATGAGCAGTTCTTC. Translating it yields CASSLIGNFYNEQFF. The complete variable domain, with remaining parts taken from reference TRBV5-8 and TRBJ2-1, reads EAGVTQSPTHLIKTRGQQATLRCSPISGHTSVYWYQQALGLGLQFLLWYDEGEERNRGNFPPRFSGRQFPNYSSELNVNALELEDSALYLCASSLIGNFYNEQFFGPGTRLTVL.

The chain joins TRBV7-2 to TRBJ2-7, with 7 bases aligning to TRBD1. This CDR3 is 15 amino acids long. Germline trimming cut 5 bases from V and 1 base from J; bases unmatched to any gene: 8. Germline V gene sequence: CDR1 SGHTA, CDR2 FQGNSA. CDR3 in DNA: TGTGCCAGCAGCACCGGACAGGCCATTTCCTACGAGCAGTACTTC. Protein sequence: CASSTGQAISYEQYF.

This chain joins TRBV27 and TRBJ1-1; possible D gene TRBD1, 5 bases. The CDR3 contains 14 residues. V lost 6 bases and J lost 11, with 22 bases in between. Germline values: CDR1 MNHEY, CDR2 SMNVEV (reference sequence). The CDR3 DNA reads TGTGCCAGCAGCCCCGGGGTCAGGGCACTGGGGGCTTTCTTT. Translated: CASSPGVRALGAFF.

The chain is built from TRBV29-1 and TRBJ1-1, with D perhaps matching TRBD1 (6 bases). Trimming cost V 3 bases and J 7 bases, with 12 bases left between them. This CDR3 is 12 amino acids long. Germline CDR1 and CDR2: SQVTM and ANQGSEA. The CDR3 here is CSVDRGAFEAFF. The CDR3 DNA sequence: TGCAGCGTTGATAGGGGGGCATTTGAAGCTTTCTTT.

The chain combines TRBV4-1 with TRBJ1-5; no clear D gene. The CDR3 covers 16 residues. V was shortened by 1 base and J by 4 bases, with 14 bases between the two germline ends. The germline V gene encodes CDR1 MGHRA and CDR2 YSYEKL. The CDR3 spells CASSQVSGYRNQPQHF. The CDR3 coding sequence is TGCGCCAGCAGCCAAGTTAGTGGTTACAGAAATCAGCCCCAGCATTTT.

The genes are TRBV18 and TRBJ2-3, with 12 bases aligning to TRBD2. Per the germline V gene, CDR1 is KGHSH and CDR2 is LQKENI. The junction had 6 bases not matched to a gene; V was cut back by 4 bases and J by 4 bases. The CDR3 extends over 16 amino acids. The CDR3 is CASSQPSGRGADTQYF. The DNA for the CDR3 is TGTGCCAGCTCACAGCCTAGCGGGAGGGGTGCAGATACGCAGTATTTT.

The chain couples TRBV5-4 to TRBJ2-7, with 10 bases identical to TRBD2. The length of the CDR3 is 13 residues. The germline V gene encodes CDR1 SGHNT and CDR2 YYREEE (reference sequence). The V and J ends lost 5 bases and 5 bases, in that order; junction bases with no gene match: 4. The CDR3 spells CASRSSGSHEQYF. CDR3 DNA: TGTGCCAGCAGGTCTAGCGGGAGCCACGAGCAGTACTTC. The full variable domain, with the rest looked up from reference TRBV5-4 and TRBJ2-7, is ETGVTQSPTHLIKTRGQQVTLRCSSQSGHNTVSWYQQALGQGPQFIFQYYREEENGRGNFPPRFSGLQFPNYSSELNVNALELDDSALYLCASRSSGSHEQYFGPGTRLTVT.

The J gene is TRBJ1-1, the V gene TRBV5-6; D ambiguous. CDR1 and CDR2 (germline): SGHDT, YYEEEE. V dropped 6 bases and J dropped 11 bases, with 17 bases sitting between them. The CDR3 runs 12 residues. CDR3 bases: TGTGCCAGCACCCTCGGCGGCGTGATGGCTTTCTTT. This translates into CASTLGGVMAFF.

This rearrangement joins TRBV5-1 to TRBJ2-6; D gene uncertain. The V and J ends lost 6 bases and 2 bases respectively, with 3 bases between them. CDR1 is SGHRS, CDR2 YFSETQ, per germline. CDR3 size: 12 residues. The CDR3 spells CASNAGANVLTF. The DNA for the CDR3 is TGCGCCAGCAACGCTGGGGCCAACGTCCTGACTTTC.

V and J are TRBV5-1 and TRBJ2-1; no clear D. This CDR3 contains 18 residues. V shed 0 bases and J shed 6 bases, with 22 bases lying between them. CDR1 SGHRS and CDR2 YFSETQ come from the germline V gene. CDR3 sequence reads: CASSLDYSHLAPLNEQFF. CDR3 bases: TGCGCCAGCAGCTTGGATTACAGCCACCTGGCACCCCTCAATGAGCAGTTCTTC.

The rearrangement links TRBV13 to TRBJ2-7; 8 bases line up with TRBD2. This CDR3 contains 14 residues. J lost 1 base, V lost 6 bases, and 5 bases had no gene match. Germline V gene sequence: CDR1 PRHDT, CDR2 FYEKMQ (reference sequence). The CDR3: CASRPLAASYEQYF. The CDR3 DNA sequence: TGTGCCAGCAGACCACTAGCGGCTTCCTACGAGCAGTACTTC.

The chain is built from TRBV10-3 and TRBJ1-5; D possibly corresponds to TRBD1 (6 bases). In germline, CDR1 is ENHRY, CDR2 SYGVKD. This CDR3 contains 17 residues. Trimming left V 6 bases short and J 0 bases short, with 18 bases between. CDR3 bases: TGTGCCATCAGCGGGGGCCCCAGGAGTAATAGCAATCAGCCCCAGCATTTT. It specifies CAISGGPRSNSNQPQHF.

CDR3 region: CASRPGLAGGKQYF. For the CDR3, the DNA is TGTGCCAGTAGGCCGGGACTAGCGGGAGGAAAGCAGTACTTC. The V gene is TRBV19, the J gene TRBJ2-7; 15 bases are a match to TRBD2. There are 14 residues in the CDR3. With 6 bases clipped from V and 8 bases from J, the junction kept 5 bases outside the gene matches. Per germline, CDR1 LNHDA and CDR2 SQIVND (reference sequence).

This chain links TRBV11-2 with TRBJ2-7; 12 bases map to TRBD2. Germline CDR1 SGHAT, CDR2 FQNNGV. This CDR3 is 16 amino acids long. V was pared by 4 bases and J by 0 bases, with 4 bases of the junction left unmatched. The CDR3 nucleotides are TGTGCCAGCAGCTCGTGGACTAGCGGGGACTCCTACGAGCAGTACTTC. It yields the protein CASSSWTSGDSYEQYF.

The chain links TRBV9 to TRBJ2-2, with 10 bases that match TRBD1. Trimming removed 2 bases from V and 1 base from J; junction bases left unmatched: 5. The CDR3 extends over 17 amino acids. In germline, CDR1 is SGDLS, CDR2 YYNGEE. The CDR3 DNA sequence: TGTGCCAGCAGCGTCCCGGGACAGGGGAAGAACACCGGGGAGCTGTTTTTT. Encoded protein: CASSVPGQGKNTGELFF.